The present T cell receptor beta chain was sequenced within a study of CD8 T cells in Susac syndrome. Reverse transcription used about 0.45 to 1 ug RNA and random hexamers. TCR beta CDR3 was amplified by immunoSEQ covering 54 Vbeta and 13 Jbeta. TCRdb processed the immunoSEQ multiplex PCR reads anew with MiXCR; each CDR3 protein has one entry. The data show 90,000 or so distinct CDR3 sequences, 85% to 95% seen once. Trimming removed 1 base at V and 8 bases at J, with 21 bases between. Germline V CDR1 and CDR2: LGHDT, YNNKEL (reference sequence). The CDR3 consists of 17 residues. The sample consisted of CD8+ T cells from PBMCs. The J gene is TRBJ2-1, the V gene TRBV3-1; perhaps D is TRBD1 or TRBD2 (5 bases each). The TCR comes from a human donor in good health. Here the CDR3 DNA reads TGTGCCAGCAGCCAAGGTCGGAGGTCGTTGAGGGGCGATGAGCAGTTCTTC. Its translation is CASSQGRRSLRGDEQFF.